The T cell receptor beta chain described here comes from a study of shared clonotypes between healthy human individuals (dated by TCRdb to the early 2020s). In terms of the full investigation: The cohort included three men and a couple of women between 18 and 49 years of age. Per donor, three plates each were used for CD4 naive and CD4 memory, two for CD8 naive, and one for CD8 memory. The study deeply sequenced blood TCR repertoires of 5 or 6 healthy adults to estimate repertoire size and the extent of clonotype sharing between individuals. Per donor, leukapheresis produced somewhere between about 0.8 and 9 billion PBMCs. To increase sequencing depth and limit assay-specific biases, different laboratories used diverse techniques to prepare libraries and sequence TCR repertoires. Points the paper makes about the study in general: The small number of donors limited the genetic and exposure-history diversity represented. Roughly 5.2% of naive CD4, 3.5% of naive CD8, 2.3% of memory CD4, and about 0.4% of memory CD8 clonotypes were shared across a few donors. Naive subsets generally had larger estimated clonotype richness than memory subsets did. Based on pairwise subsampling, the degree of clonotype sharing among donors was expected to be affected by sequencing depth. Even with the large sequencing depth, rarefaction of the sorted-subset datasets indicated that sequencing was incomplete. Sampling was restricted to blood, and TCR repertoires in tissues likely differ from the TCR repertoires found in blood. Higher generation probabilities were observed for clonotypes shared by all four sorted-subset donors than for non-shared clonotypes.

Donors were healthy HIV-negative adults with no recently reported acute infections or vaccinations. Every donor was a Caucasian adult residing in Nashville, Tennessee, USA. CD4+ T cells were enriched by magnetic negative selection; naive cells were then positively selected on CD45RA, and the negative fraction formed the memory subset. Blood was obtained by leukapheresis, after which PBMCs were separated by Ficoll-Histopaque density gradient centrifugation and cryopreserved in liquid nitrogen vapor phase. Purity and quantity of every magnetically sorted T cell population were checked by analytical flow cytometry. From each sorted fraction, genomic DNA was isolated and quantified by UV absorbance on a Nanodrop 2000c. TCR CDR3 regions were amplified from genomic DNA by multiplex PCR using the deep immunoSEQ assay. Genomic DNA extracted from each cell subset was distributed evenly over all wells of several immunoSEQ 96-well plates, and each plate served as one replicate. For sorted subsets, each replicate PCR was loaded with around 200 ng genomic DNA, equivalent to 30,000 or so T cell genomes. Purified libraries were measured with a Qubit 3.0 fluorometer, size-checked on a Bioanalyzer 2100, and measured again with the KAPA Library Quantification kit. A separate single-read 150-cycle Illumina NextSeq 550 flow cell was used to sequence each immunoSEQ 96-well plate. Per the authors' processing: Because the immunoSEQ output included only junctional sequences and no quality scores, the filtering could not be the same as the filtering used for full-length reads. To assign V/J genes and CDR3, sequences were annotated against IMGT germline references using PyIR, a Python wrapper for IgBLAST v1.9. Reads were removed for weak V/J assignments (E-value above 1e-6), missing CDR3, stop codons, out-of-frame junctions, or ambiguous translated residues. V3J clonotypes were defined as sequences sharing the same inferred V gene, J gene, and CDR3 amino acid sequence. Percentage overlap between repertoires was calculated by dividing the number of shared unique clonotypes by the size of the smaller repertoire. Richness of each repertoire was evaluated using RTK rarefaction, the Chao1 estimator, and Recon v2.1 estimates of unobserved clonotypes. Generation probabilities for all TCRbeta clonotypes obtained by the gDNA method from a handful of donors were computed using OLGA. This immuneACCESS table, as held by TCRdb, lists in-frame sequences with V and J called but not all clones. Of the missing ones, under half trace to an unresolved V gene in checked studies; the others have no known cause. The V and J calls and the clone size are those of that table, but D and trimming were determined from the DNA. This sample is represented by approximately 2.5 million clones; around nine tenths of them were singletons. More than 0.12% of the sample goes to the ten largest clones.

The CDR3 sequence holds 15 residues, the cysteine and phenylalanine included. Only the CDR3 DNA is retained, 45 bases long and in frame from the first base. Trimming removed 5 bases from V and 6 bases from J; the gene matches leave 11 bases unexplained. The CDR1 and CDR2 encoded by the germline V gene (reference sequence) are LNHDA and SQIVND. As regards this clone: Which antigen it targets is not known. Base qualities are missing; no much larger clone stands one base away.

Specimen: naive CD4+ T cells sorted from blood. What the cell subset or site label conveys for this sample: CD45RA+ positively selected. The chain is made from TRBV19 and TRBJ2-3; 7 of the junction bases match TRBD2. The origin of this receptor is a man between 18 and 29 years old in good health. The DNA is TGTGCCAGTAGTGTAGGACTAGTCAGCGGGGATACGCAGTATTTT. This is translated as CASSVGLVSGDTQYF.